The T cell receptor beta chain under discussion was sequenced for a study of blood T cell repertoires in COVID-19. Study-level background: The United States, Italy and Spain provided the acute and convalescent COVID-19 samples. Sources were T cells, B-cell-depleted T cells, or PBMCs; the material itself was cDNA or gDNA.

In the study's own analysis: Amplified reference gene primers provided the basis for estimating nucleated cell counts. TCRdb keeps only in-frame clones here, not all; method: immunoSEQ multiplex PCR. V and J calls and clone size are given by that table; D and trimming were obtained from the DNA. The profile covers just over 200,000 clones, with around 84% appearing a single time and around 6.5% taken by the ten largest. V shed 4 bases, J shed 2 bases, and the junction held 2 bases outside the gene matches. CDR3 length equals 15 residues. Germline CDR1 and CDR2: KGHSH and LQKENI. Sequenced: peripheral blood. This sequence joins TRBV18 and TRBJ2-6; TRBD1 aligns across 7 bases. This sequence originates from an elderly man with acute or convalescent COVID-19. Here the CDR3 DNA reads TGTGCCAGCTCACGGGACAGCCCTGGGGCCAACGTCCTGACTTTC. This sequence encodes CASSRDSPGANVLTF.